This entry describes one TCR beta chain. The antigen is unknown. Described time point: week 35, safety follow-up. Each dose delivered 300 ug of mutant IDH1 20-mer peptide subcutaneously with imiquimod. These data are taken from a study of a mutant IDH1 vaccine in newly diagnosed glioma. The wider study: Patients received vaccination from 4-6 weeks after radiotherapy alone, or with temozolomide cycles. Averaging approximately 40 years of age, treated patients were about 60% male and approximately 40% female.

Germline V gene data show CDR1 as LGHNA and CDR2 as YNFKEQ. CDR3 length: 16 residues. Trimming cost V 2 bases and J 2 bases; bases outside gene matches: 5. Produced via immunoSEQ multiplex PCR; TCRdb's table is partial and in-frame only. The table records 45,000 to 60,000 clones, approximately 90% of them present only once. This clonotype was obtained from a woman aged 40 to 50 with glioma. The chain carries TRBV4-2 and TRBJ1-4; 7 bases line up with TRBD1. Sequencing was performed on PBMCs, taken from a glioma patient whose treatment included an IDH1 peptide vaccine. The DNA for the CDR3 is TGTGCCAGCAGCCAACAGGGGGGGGTCACTAATGAAAAACTGTTTTTT. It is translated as CASSQQGGVTNEKLFF.